A selection of T cell receptor beta chains follows, all from one sample in a study of blood T cell repertoires in COVID-19. Sequencing was performed with immunoSEQ multiplex PCR; in TCRdb, only in-frame clones are kept and a portion is missing. The profile shows approximately 23,000 clones, about 90% of them singletons. The specimen sequenced was peripheral blood. The receptors shown here come from a man in his 70s with acute or convalescent COVID-19. Each CDR3 is given with its conserved first and last residue.

>TRBV6-5
CASSETGTSSYEQYF
>TRBV10-1
CASSERTNYGYTF
>TRBV4-3
CASSQVEGATNEKLFF
>TRBV3-1/TRBV3-2
CASSQEFGTGDEKLFF
>TRBV27
CASSRVSGTGESHEQYF
>TRBV9
CASSVRQGSTDTQYF
>TRBV10-3
CAISEGAGPTGELFF
>TRBV19
CASSQAWTQYF
>TRBV18
CASSPPSRRLSANTGELFF
>TRBV6-6
CASSRTGNLFSNQPQHF
>TRBV6-1
CASSGSVSRANEKLFF
>TRBV2
CASNLFETQYF
>TRBV7-2
CASSPSYNEQFF
>TRBV24-1
CATSETGYTDTQYF
>TRBV18
CASSPGQNYGYTF
>TRBV4-1
CASRLGLAANTGELFF
>TRBV10-3
CAISGYDKGNTEAFF
>TRBV28
CASSLEVSTAYGYTF
>TRBV27
CASSLGGVGNEKLFF
>TRBV30
CAWSVLKGNEQYF
>TRBV3-1/TRBV3-2
CASSSGTGGTQPQHF
>TRBV12-5
CASGSTDRDRSEAFF
>TRBV19
CASSMGRRLSSPLHF
>TRBV6-1
CASSDWGNEKLFF
>TRBV7-9
CASSRSGTYNYGYTF
>TRBV19
CASEAGHRTDTQYF
>TRBV5-5
CASSLAGTSGSHEQYF
>TRBV7-9
CASSLDTADTQYF
>TRBV6-5
CASRAPGAGDTEAFF
>TRBV19
CASRPGQGFDQPQHF
>TRBV2
CASSLQGIASPLHF
>TRBV7-2
CASSLEVGAQYF
>TRBV5-1
CASSSGTSGALVNEQFF
>TRBV18
CASSPTDSGNYGYTF
>TRBV5-4
CASSPGTENTEAFF
>TRBV24-1
CATSDGTDYNSPLHF
>TRBV10-3
CAISEKDRDSNSPLHF
>TRBV12-3/TRBV12-4
CASSFGGETQYF
>TRBV6-6
CASSYRPSVLQETQYF
>TRBV5-1
CASSVEAGGNGYTF
>TRBV30
CAWSVGAGYEQYF
>TRBV28
CASSLGALNTEAFF
>TRBV2
CASSARATDTQYF
>TRBV7-6
CASSPRSSYNEQFF
>TRBV6-2/TRBV6-3
CASSYRSAGWGNTEAFF
>TRBV4-1
CASSQEQSTNEKLFF
>TRBV2
CASSEGMENQPQHF
>TRBV6-5
CASRSSGFEAFF